This TCR beta chain was sequenced in a study of blood T cell repertoires in COVID-19. Trimming removed 8 bases at V and 2 bases at J, with 12 bases between. Germline CDR1 LNHDA, CDR2 SQIVND (reference sequence). The CDR3 extends over 13 amino acids. Produced via immunoSEQ multiplex PCR; TCRdb's table is partial and in-frame only. The sample has 250,000 to 350,000 clones, about 90% seen once. The V call is TRBV19, the J call TRBJ1-2; D is ambiguous. The sample consisted of PBMCs or T cells enriched from blood (not recorded which). This sequence originates from a woman aged 30 to 39 who had recovered from COVID-19. CDR3 DNA sequence: TGTGCCAGTCACAGTAGACCCAACTATGGCTACACCTTC. This translates into CASHSRPNYGYTF. Drawing the rest from reference TRBV19 and TRBJ1-2, the complete variable domain is DGGITQSPKYLFRKEGQNVTLSCEQNLNHDAMYWYRQDPGQGLRLIYYSQIVNDFQKGDIAEGYSVSREKKESFPLTVTSAQKNPTAFYLCASHSRPNYGYTFGSGTRLTVV.